This T cell receptor beta chain was sequenced in a study of T cells after yellow fever vaccination. Background on the study: SMART-Seq v4 Ultra Low Input served to prepare low-cell-number fractions. Study outcomes and limitations: Most clones from primary vaccination were detected again post-booster (almost 98% CD4, approximately 90% CD8). Practically every clonotype that responded to the vaccine could not be detected in sorted memory subsets on day 0.

A process of 5'RACE template switching, which added a universal primer site and UMIs, was used to make TCR cDNA. TCRdb reprocessed the 5' RACE reads via MiXCR and lists one record per CDR3 protein. The profile shows under 50,000 distinct CDR3 sequences, 5.5% to 8% of them singletons. The CDR3 runs to 16 residues. With V trimmed by 5 bases and J by 2 bases, 10 bases remained unmatched. CDR1 is SGHTA, CDR2 FQGTGA, per germline. The chain joins TRBV7-3 to TRBJ2-5; 8 nucleotides agree with TRBD2. The sample consisted of PBMCs, either bulk or a sorted T-cell subset (CD4+, CD8+, memory, or dextramer-sorted; not recorded which), taken 45 days after the yellow fever booster vaccination. This TCR was recovered from a man younger than 45 who received the YFV17D yellow fever vaccine. The CDR3 DNA reads TGTGCCAGCAGCCTATCCCCAACTAGCGGACAAGAGACCCAGTACTTC. It is translated as CASSLSPTSGQETQYF.